These 32 T cell receptor beta chains were sequenced from one sample in a study of radiotherapy plus CTLA-4 blockade in lung cancer. Profiling relied on immunoSEQ multiplex PCR, and the TCRdb table lists in-frame clones only, not all of them. Of around 55,000 clones listed, just under 85% are singletons. The sequencing here drew on peripheral blood, taken from a patient treated with radiotherapy plus ipilimumab. The receptors were gathered from a human donor with non-small cell lung cancer whose response to radiotherapy plus ipilimumab could not be evaluated.

The rearrangement joins TRBV18 to TRBJ1-3, with 8 bases fitting TRBD1. CDR1 is KGHSH, CDR2 LQKENI, per germline. The CDR3 runs 16 residues. Losses at the gene ends were 2 bases for V and 4 bases for J; bases not matched to a gene: 7. The CDR3 sequence: CASSPSQGASGNTIYF. The CDR3, as DNA: TGTGCCAGCTCACCATCTCAGGGGGCCTCAGGAAACACCATATATTTT.

The chain carries TRBV4-3 and TRBJ2-1; possible D gene TRBD2, 6 bases. V dropped 5 bases and J dropped 2 bases, with 13 bases sitting between them. The CDR3 runs to 15 residues. Germline V lookup: CDR1 LGHNA, CDR2 YSLEER. For the CDR3, the DNA is TGCGCCAGCAGCATTAATAGCGGCCCCTACAATGAGCAGTTCTTC. As protein: CASSINSGPYNEQFF.

The rearrangement links TRBV19 to TRBJ2-5, with a tentative D call TRBD1 (6 bases). The V gene's germline CDR1 is LNHDA and CDR2 SQIVND (reference sequence). Trimming shortened V by 6 bases and J by 1 base, and 9 bases separated the two germline ends. The CDR3 runs 13 residues. CDR3 in DNA: TGTGCCAGTAGATTGGGGGCCCAAGAGACCCAGTACTTC. Translation: CASRLGAQETQYF. The complete variable domain, with remaining parts taken from reference TRBV19 and TRBJ2-5, reads DGGITQSPKYLFRKEGQNVTLSCEQNLNHDAMYWYRQDPGQGLRLIYYSQIVNDFQKGDIAEGYSVSREKKESFPLTVTSAQKNPTAFYLCASRLGAQETQYFGPGTRLLVL.

The rearrangement links TRBV6-6 to TRBJ2-7, with D perhaps matching TRBD2 (6 bases). This CDR3 has 16 residues. The V and J ends lost 7 bases and 1 base respectively, with 20 bases between them. CDR1 is MNHNY and CDR2 is SVGAGI in the germline V gene (reference sequence). Here the CDR3 DNA reads TGTGCCAGCACCCCGCCCGGGACGGAGGGTTCCTACGAGCAGTACTTC. Amino acids: CASTPPGTEGSYEQYF.

This rearrangement joins TRBV28 to TRBJ2-2; a possible D gene is TRBD1 (5 bases). V lost 2 bases and J 3 bases, leaving 10 bases between the germline ends. CDR1 and CDR2 (germline): MDHEN, SYDVKM. This CDR3 comprises 15 residues. As DNA, the CDR3 is TGTGCCAGCAGTTTAGGAGACAGTTACACCGGGGAGCTGTTTTTT. Translated, it gives CASSLGDSYTGELFF. Full variable domain (remainder filled in from reference TRBV28 and TRBJ2-2): DVKVTQSSRYLVKRTGEKVFLECVQDMDHENMFWYRQDPGLGLRLIYFSYDVKMKEKGDIPEGYSVSREKKERFSLILESASTNQTSMYLCASSLGDSYTGELFFGEGSRLTVL.

The gene calls are TRBV7-9 and TRBJ2-7; D is possibly TRBD1 (6 bases). Germline CDR1 reads SEHNR; CDR2 reads FQNEAQ (reference sequence). V gave up 5 bases and J gave up 8 bases, with 10 bases separating them. This CDR3 contains 11 residues. Written as DNA, the CDR3 is TGTGCCAGCAGCCCAGGGGCCCAGCAGTACTTC. Translated: CASSPGAQQYF.

The chain is built from TRBV5-6 and TRBJ1-1, with a weak D call TRBD1 (6 bases). Germline V gives CDR1 SGHDT, CDR2 YYEEEE. The CDR3 has 16 amino acids. Trimming took 2 bases from V and 0 from J, leaving 14 bases between them. CDR3 DNA sequence: TGTGCCAGCAGCTTCTTAGGGGGACCAATGAACACTGAAGCTTTCTTT. This sequence encodes CASSFLGGPMNTEAFF.

This chain joins TRBV14 and TRBJ2-3; 12 bases match TRBD2. CDR3 length: 17 amino acids. The V segment lost 1 base and the J segment 2 bases; nucleotides outside the gene matches: 4. CDR1 and CDR2 from the germline V gene are SGHDN and FVKESK. Here the CDR3 DNA reads TGTGCCAGCAGCCAAGGTCTAGCGGGGGGGAACACAGATACGCAGTATTTT. Its translation is CASSQGLAGGNTDTQYF. Full variable domain (rest looked up from reference TRBV14 and TRBJ2-3): EAGVTQFPSHSVIEKGQTVTLRCDPISGHDNLYWYRRVMGKEIKFLLHFVKESKQDESGMPNNRFLAERTGGTYSTLKVQPAELEDSGVYFCASSQGLAGGNTDTQYFGPGTRLTVL.

The chain is built from TRBV5-1 and TRBJ2-1, with D perhaps TRBD1 (5 bases). The CDR3 has 15 residues. Per the germline V gene, CDR1 is SGHRS and CDR2 is YFSETQ. Between the trimmed V and J ends, which lost 4 bases and 9 bases, there was a span of 20 bases. The CDR3, as DNA: TGCGCCAGCAGCCCGCAAGGACAAAGTAAGGGTGAGCAGTTCTTC. Translating gives CASSPQGQSKGEQFF.

The genes are TRBV28 and TRBJ2-7; 11 bases are a match to TRBD1. This CDR3 is 15 amino acids long. Germline-derived CDR1 and CDR2 are MDHEN and SYDVKM. The J segment lost 6 bases and the V segment lost 5 bases, leaving 9 bases of the junction unmatched. The CDR3 nucleotides read TGTGCCAGCAGTCTCCCCGGGACAGGGGGTTTCGAGCAGTACTTC. Translation: CASSLPGTGGFEQYF.

This chain uses TRBV29-1 with TRBJ1-2; D gene unclear. The germline V and J ends were trimmed by 5 bases and 2 bases, with 9 bases remaining between them. CDR1 and CDR2 from the germline V gene are SQVTM and ANQGSEA. CDR3 length: 12 amino acids. CDR3 region: CSVTTGNYGYTF. The CDR3 DNA sequence: TGCAGCGTTACAACGGGAAACTATGGCTACACCTTC.

J is TRBJ1-1 and V is TRBV9; D possibly corresponds to TRBD1 (5 bases). CDR3 size: 14 residues. Germline-derived CDR1 and CDR2 are SGDLS and YYNGEE. The V and J ends lost 0 bases and 5 bases respectively, with 11 bases between them. The CDR3 here is CASSVAGERTEAFF. The CDR3 DNA sequence: TGTGCCAGCAGCGTAGCGGGGGAAAGGACTGAAGCTTTCTTT.

The chain employs TRBV28 and TRBJ1-5; D is unresolved. The CDR3 consists of 13 residues. Trimming pared 3 bases from V and 5 bases from J, leaving 8 bases between. CDR1 MDHEN and CDR2 SYDVKM come from the germline V gene. The CDR3 spells CASSFGYHQPQHF. CDR3 sequence (DNA): TGTGCCAGCAGTTTCGGGTATCATCAGCCCCAGCATTTT.

This sequence joins TRBV5-4 and TRBJ2-1; 12 bases agree with TRBD2. CDR1 is SGHNT and CDR2 is YYREEE in the germline V gene (reference sequence). This CDR3 region has 15 residues. The trim removed 0 bases at V and 6 bases at J, leaving 1 base unmatched. Here the CDR3 reads CASSLALAGGNEQFF. The CDR3 bases are TGTGCCAGCAGCTTGGCACTAGCGGGAGGCAATGAGCAGTTCTTC.

The chain joins TRBV5-5 to TRBJ1-4, with 8 bases fitting TRBD1. Germline-derived CDR1 and CDR2 are SGHKS and YYEKEE (reference sequence). This CDR3 is built from 14 residues. The junction had 3 bases not matched to a gene; V was cut back by 3 bases and J by 5 bases. The CDR3 coding sequence is TGTGCCAGCAGCTCAGGGGGCGGAAATGAAAAACTGTTTTTT. Translating it yields CASSSGGGNEKLFF.

The V gene is TRBV19, the J gene TRBJ2-3, with 9 bases identical to TRBD1. After removal of 6 bases from V and 1 base from J, the junction contained 5 bases not matched to a gene. The CDR3 covers 15 residues. From germline, CDR1 is LNHDA and CDR2 SQIVND (reference sequence). The CDR3 reads CASSNTGGGTDTQYF. The CDR3 coding sequence is TGTGCCAGTAGCAACACAGGGGGCGGCACAGATACGCAGTATTTT.

V and J are TRBV7-9 and TRBJ2-7; the match to TRBD1 covers 12 bases. Germline V gene data show CDR1 as SEHNR and CDR2 as FQNEAQ (reference sequence). This CDR3 region has 15 residues. V gave up 4 bases and J gave up 4 bases; unmatched junction bases: 5. CDR3 loop: CASSWLGQGAYEQYF. In DNA, the CDR3 is TGTGCCAGCAGCTGGCTGGGACAGGGGGCTTACGAGCAGTACTTC.

J is TRBJ2-1 and V is TRBV19, with 15 bases aligning to TRBD2. The V gene end was trimmed by 6 bases and the J gene end by 1 base; junction bases not matched to a gene: 4. Germline CDR1 LNHDA, CDR2 SQIVND (reference sequence). The CDR3 sequence is 17 residues long. The CDR3 nucleotides are TGTGCCAGTAGACCCGGGACTAGCGGGAGGTCCTACAATGAGCAGTTCTTC. The encoded protein is CASRPGTSGRSYNEQFF.

The chain has TRBV6-5 and TRBJ2-3; 9 bases fit TRBD2. After removal of 2 bases from V and 2 bases from J, the junction contained 5 bases not matched to a gene. This CDR3 spans 16 amino acids. The V gene's germline CDR1 is MNHEY and CDR2 SVGAGI. CDR3 sequence: CASSYMAGGYTDTQYF. CDR3 coding DNA: TGTGCCAGCAGTTACATGGCGGGAGGGTACACAGATACGCAGTATTTT.

The chain uses TRBV5-1 and TRBJ2-3; a possible D gene is TRBD2 (6 bases). CDR1 is SGHRS and CDR2 is YFSETQ in the germline V gene. The CDR3 extends over 14 amino acids. V lost 3 bases and J lost 0, with 8 bases in between. CDR3 bases: TGCGCCAGCAGCTCCGGGGGAAGCACAGATACGCAGTATTTT. Protein product: CASSSGGSTDTQYF. Full variable domain (rest looked up from reference TRBV5-1 and TRBJ2-3): KAGVTQTPRYLIKTRGQQVTLSCSPISGHRSVSWYQQTPGQGLQFLFEYFSETQRNKGNFPGRFSGRQFSNSRSEMNVSTLELGDSALYLCASSSGGSTDTQYFGPGTRLTVL.

The chain joins TRBV9 to TRBJ1-6; D may be TRBD1 (6 bases). V lost 3 bases, J lost 6 bases, and 13 bases lay in between. This CDR3 comprises 15 residues. Germline-derived CDR1 and CDR2 are SGDLS and YYNGEE. CDR3 loop: CASSERGQFNSPLHF. CDR3 nucleotide sequence: TGTGCCAGCAGCGAAAGAGGACAGTTTAATTCACCCCTCCACTTT.

The table lists this clone with a few counts. The chain employs TRBV25-1 and TRBJ1-2, with a possible D match to TRBD1 (5 bases). Germline CDR1 reads MGHDK; CDR2 reads SYGVNS. Trimming pared 8 bases from V and 4 bases from J, leaving 14 bases between. There are 13 residues in the CDR3. This CDR3 is CASGRGGFYGYTF. The DNA for the CDR3 is TGTGCCAGCGGTCGGGGGGGTTTCTATGGCTACACCTTC.

The V gene is TRBV10-3, the J gene TRBJ2-3, with a tentative D call TRBD1 (6 bases). Germline V gene lookup returns CDR1 ENHRY and CDR2 SYGVKD. Trimming removed 2 bases from V and 8 bases from J, with 23 bases in between. This CDR3 contains 17 residues. The CDR3 is CAISEAYRRPPQGTQYF. As DNA, the CDR3 is TGTGCCATCAGTGAGGCATACCGTAGGCCCCCACAGGGTACGCAGTATTTT.

This clone was observed once. Here the CDR3 reads CASSKRAGLEVYGYTF. In DNA, the CDR3 is TGTGCCAGCAGCAAGCGGGCGGGACTAGAGGTCTATGGCTACACCTTC. This chain joins TRBV21-1 and TRBJ1-2. TRBV21-1 is a pseudogene segment. The CDR3 contains 16 residues.

The rearrangement uses TRBV5-1 and TRBJ1-1; 9 nucleotides match TRBD1. V was clipped by 2 bases and J by 4 bases; unmatched bases: 12. The CDR3 spans 17 residues. Germline CDR1 reads SGHRS; CDR2 reads YFSETQ. CDR3 DNA: TGCGCCAGCAGCTTCACCCCCGGGACAGGGAAGGGCACTGAAGCTTTCTTT. It is translated as CASSFTPGTGKGTEAFF.

This clone has only a few counts. The V call is TRBV5-5, the J call TRBJ1-1; D gene unclear. CDR3 length equals 13 residues. Germline CDR1 SGHKS, CDR2 YYEKEE (reference sequence). V shed 2 bases and J shed 2 bases, with 7 bases lying between them. For the CDR3, the DNA is TGTGCCAGCAGCTTCAACACCAACACTGAAGCTTTCTTT. Protein sequence: CASSFNTNTEAFF. Variable domain in full (rest from reference TRBV5-5 and TRBJ1-1): DAGVTQSPTHLIKTRGQQVTLRCSPISGHKSVSWYQQVLGQGPQFIFQYYEKEERGRGNFPDRFSARQFPNYSSELNVNALLLGDSALYLCASSFNTNTEAFFGQGTRLTVV.

This chain links TRBV18 with TRBJ1-1, with a weak D call TRBD1 (5 bases). The length of the CDR3 is 14 residues. CDR1 KGHSH and CDR2 LQKENI come from the germline V gene. The V end lost 6 bases, the J end lost 1 base, and 12 bases lay between the germline ends. CDR3 in DNA: TGTGCCAGCTCTAATACAGGTCGGAACACTGAAGCTTTCTTT. Its translation: CASSNTGRNTEAFF.

The rearrangement uses TRBV6-1 and TRBJ2-7; 9 positions match TRBD2. The J segment lost 2 bases and the V segment lost 7 bases, leaving 6 bases of the junction unmatched. The germline CDR1 and CDR2 sequences are MNHNS and SASEGT. The CDR3 is made up of 14 amino acids. CDR3 region: CASIPTSGTYEQYF. The CDR3 DNA reads as TGTGCCAGCATCCCGACTAGCGGCACCTACGAGCAGTACTTC.

The V gene is TRBV19, the J gene TRBJ2-2; D may be TRBD1 (6 bases). Trimming cost V 7 bases and J 4 bases, with 16 bases left between them. The CDR3 contains 15 residues. The germline gives CDR1 LNHDA, CDR2 SQIVND (reference sequence). The CDR3 DNA is TGTGCCAGTACCGCACAGGGATCCTTCACCGGGGAGCTGTTTTTT. Translated, it gives CASTAQGSFTGELFF.

V gene TRBV20-1 combines with J gene TRBJ2-7; D unresolved. The CDR3 loop spans 11 amino acids. Looked up from germline, CDR1 is DFQATT and CDR2 is SNEGSKA (reference sequence). V was cut by 4 bases and J by 7 bases, with 11 bases left in between. Here the CDR3 reads CSATFFKEQYF. DNA of the CDR3: TGCAGTGCTACCTTCTTTAAAGAGCAGTACTTC.

V usage is TRBV5-1 and J usage is TRBJ2-2, with no clear D. The V end was cut by 4 bases, the J end by 0 bases, with 7 bases between. Per the germline V gene, CDR1 is SGHRS and CDR2 is YFSETQ. The CDR3 is 14 amino acids. The CDR3 loop reads CASSQATNTGELFF. CDR3 DNA: TGCGCCAGCAGCCAAGCAACGAACACCGGGGAGCTGTTTTTT.

This clone was seen only a few times. The gene calls are TRBV7-2 and TRBJ1-2, with TRBD1 identical over 7 bases. The J segment lost 3 bases and the V segment lost 4 bases, leaving 8 bases of the junction unmatched. CDR1 is SGHTA and CDR2 is FQGNSA in the germline V gene. This CDR3 spans 15 amino acids. CDR3 protein: CASSSYRGKDYGYTF. The CDR3, as DNA: TGTGCCAGCAGCTCATACAGGGGAAAGGACTATGGCTACACCTTC.